This passage covers 5 T cell receptor beta chains from one sample sequenced in a study of blood T cell repertoires in COVID-19. The protocol was immunoSEQ multiplex PCR, while the TCRdb copy is restricted to in-frame clones and leaves out a portion. The repertoire holds 100,000 to 120,000 clones, with nearly 90% as singletons. Input material: peripheral blood. All receptors come from a woman aged 65 to 85 who had recovered from COVID-19.

The chain is built from TRBV3-1 (or the pseudogene TRBV3-2) and TRBJ2-7, with 8 bases that match TRBD1. The CDR3 is 15 residues long. The junction had 9 bases not matched to a gene; V was cut back by 0 bases and J by 8 bases. CDR1 LGHDT and CDR2 YNNKEL come from the germline V gene (reference sequence). This CDR3 is CASSQELTGVRKQYF. The CDR3 DNA is TGTGCCAGCAGCCAAGAGTTGACAGGGGTTAGGAAGCAGTACTTC.

The V and J genes are TRBV4-3 and TRBJ1-6; 7 nucleotides agree with TRBD1. This CDR3 spans 15 amino acids. The ends lost 4 bases at V and 5 bases at J; junction bases unmatched: 5. Germline V gene lookup returns CDR1 LGHNA and CDR2 YSLEER. The CDR3 loop is CASSLTTGNNSPLHF. Here the CDR3 DNA reads TGCGCCAGCAGCCTAACGACAGGGAATAATTCACCCCTCCACTTT.

The rearrangement links TRBV7-2 to TRBJ1-1, with 8 bases identical to TRBD1. The germline CDR1 and CDR2 sequences are SGHTA and FQGNSA. The CDR3 is made up of 15 amino acids. The V and J ends lost 5 bases and 0 bases, in that order; junction bases with no gene match: 5. DNA of the CDR3: TGTGCCAGCAGCCCCCGGACAGGGTTGAACACTGAAGCTTTCTTT. It translates to CASSPRTGLNTEAFF. The variable domain in full, with the rest retrieved from reference TRBV7-2 and TRBJ1-1, is GAGVSQSPSNKVTEKGKDVELRCDPISGHTALYWYRQSLGQGLEFLIYFQGNSAPDKSGLPSDRFSAERTGGSVSTLTIQRTQQEDSAVYLCASSPRTGLNTEAFFGQGTRLTVV.

J is TRBJ2-3 and V is TRBV7-9; D is possibly TRBD2 (5 bases). Trimming pared 2 bases from V and 5 bases from J, leaving 8 bases between. This CDR3 contains 13 residues. Germline CDR1 is SEHNR and CDR2 is FQNEAQ (reference sequence). CDR3 coding DNA: TGTGCCAGCAGCTTATCGGAGGAAGATACGCAGTATTTT. The encoded protein is CASSLSEEDTQYF.

The rearrangement joins TRBV4-3 to TRBJ2-1; 7 nucleotides agree with TRBD2. The germline CDR1 and CDR2 sequences are LGHNA and YSLEER. Unmatched junction bases numbered 10, after V lost 4 bases and J lost 4 bases. The CDR3 length is 16 residues. Written as DNA, the CDR3 is TGCGCCAGCAGCCCCCGGCTGGGGGGGGTATACAATGAGCAGTTCTTC. Translation gives CASSPRLGGVYNEQFF.